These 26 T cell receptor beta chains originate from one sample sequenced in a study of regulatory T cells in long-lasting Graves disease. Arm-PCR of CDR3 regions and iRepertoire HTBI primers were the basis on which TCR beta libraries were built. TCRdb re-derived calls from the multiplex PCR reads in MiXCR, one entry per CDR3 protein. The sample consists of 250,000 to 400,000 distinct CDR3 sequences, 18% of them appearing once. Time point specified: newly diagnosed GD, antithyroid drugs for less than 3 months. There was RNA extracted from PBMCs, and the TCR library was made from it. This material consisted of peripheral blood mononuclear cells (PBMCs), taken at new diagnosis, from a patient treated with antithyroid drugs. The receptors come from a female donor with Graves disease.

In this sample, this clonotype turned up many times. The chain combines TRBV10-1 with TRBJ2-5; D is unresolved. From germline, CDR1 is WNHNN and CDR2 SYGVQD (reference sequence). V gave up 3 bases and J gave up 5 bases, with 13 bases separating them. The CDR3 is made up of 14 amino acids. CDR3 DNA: TGCGCCAGCAGTGAAATGGGGAATTGGGAGACCCAGTACTTC. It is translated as CASSEMGNWETQYF.

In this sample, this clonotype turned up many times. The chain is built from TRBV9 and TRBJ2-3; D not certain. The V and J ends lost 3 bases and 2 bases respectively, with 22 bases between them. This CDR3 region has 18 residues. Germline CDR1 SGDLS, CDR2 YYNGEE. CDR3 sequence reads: CASSAYHSTRFFTDTQYF. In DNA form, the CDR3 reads TGTGCCAGCAGCGCCTACCACTCTACCCGTTTCTTCACAGATACGCAGTATTTT.

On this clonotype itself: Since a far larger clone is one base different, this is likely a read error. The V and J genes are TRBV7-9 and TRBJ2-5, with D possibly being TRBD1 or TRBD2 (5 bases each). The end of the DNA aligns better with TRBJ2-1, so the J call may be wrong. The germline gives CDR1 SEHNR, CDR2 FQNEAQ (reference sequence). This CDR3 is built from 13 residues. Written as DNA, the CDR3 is TGTGCCAGCAGCTCGGGACCAACCGTTCAGCAGTTCTTC. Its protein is CASSSGPTVQQFF.

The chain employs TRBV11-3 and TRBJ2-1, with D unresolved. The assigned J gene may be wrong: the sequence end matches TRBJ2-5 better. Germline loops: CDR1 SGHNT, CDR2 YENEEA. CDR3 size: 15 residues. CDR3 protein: CASSSSSRIGETQYF. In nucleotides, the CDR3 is TGTGCCAGCAGCTCATCCTCTAGGATCGGGGAGACCCAGTACTTC.

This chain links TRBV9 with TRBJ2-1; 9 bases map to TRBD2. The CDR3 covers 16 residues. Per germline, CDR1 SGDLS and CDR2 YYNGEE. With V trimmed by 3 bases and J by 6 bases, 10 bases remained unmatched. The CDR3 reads CASSDLSGSLFNEQFF. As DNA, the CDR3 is TGTGCCAGCAGCGACCTTAGCGGGAGTCTCTTCAATGAGCAGTTCTTC.

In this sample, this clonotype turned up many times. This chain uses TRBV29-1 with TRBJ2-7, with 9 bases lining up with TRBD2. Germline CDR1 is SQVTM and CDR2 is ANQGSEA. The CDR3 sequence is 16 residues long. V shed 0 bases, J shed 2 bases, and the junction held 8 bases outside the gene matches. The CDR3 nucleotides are TGCAGCGTTGAAGATCCGTCTAGCGGGGACACCTACGAGCAGTACTTC. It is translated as CSVEDPSSGDTYEQYF.

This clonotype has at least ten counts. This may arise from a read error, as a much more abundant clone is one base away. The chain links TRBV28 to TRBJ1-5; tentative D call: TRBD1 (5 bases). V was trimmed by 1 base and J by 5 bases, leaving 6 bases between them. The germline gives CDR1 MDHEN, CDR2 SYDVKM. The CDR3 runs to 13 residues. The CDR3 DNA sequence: TGTGCCAGCAGTTTATTGGGGGATCAGCCCCAGCATTTT. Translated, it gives CASSLLGDQPQHF. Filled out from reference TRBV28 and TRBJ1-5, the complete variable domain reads DVKVTQSSRYLVKRTGEKVFLECVQDMDHENMFWYRQDPGLGLRLIYFSYDVKMKEKGDIPEGYSVSREKKERFSLILESASTNQTSMYLCASSLLGDQPQHFGDGTRLSIL.

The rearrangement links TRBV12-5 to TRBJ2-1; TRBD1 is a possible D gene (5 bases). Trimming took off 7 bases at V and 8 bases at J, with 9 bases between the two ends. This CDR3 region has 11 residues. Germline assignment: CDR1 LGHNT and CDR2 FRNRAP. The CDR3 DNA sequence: TGTGCTAGTGCTCAGGGCGATGAGCAGTTCTTC. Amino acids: CASAQGDEQFF. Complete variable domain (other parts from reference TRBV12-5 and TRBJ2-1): DARVTQTPRHKVTEMGQEVTMRCQPILGHNTVFWYRQTMMQGLELLAYFRNRAPLDDSGMPKDRFSAEMPDATLATLKIQPSEPRDSAVYFCASAQGDEQFFGPGTRLTVL.

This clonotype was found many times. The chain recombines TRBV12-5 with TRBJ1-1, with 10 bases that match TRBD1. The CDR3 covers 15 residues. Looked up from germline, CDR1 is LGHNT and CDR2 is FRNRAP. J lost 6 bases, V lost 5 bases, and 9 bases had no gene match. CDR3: CASGLGTGVRAEAFF. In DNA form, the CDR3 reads TGTGCTAGTGGTCTCGGGACAGGGGTTCGGGCTGAAGCTTTCTTT.

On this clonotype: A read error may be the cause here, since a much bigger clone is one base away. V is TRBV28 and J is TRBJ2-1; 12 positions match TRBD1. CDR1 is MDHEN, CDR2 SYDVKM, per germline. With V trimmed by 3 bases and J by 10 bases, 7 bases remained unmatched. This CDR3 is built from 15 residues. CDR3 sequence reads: CASSFRDRGLDEQFF. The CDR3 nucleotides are TGTGCCAGCAGTTTCCGGGACAGGGGGCTTGACGAGCAGTTCTTC.

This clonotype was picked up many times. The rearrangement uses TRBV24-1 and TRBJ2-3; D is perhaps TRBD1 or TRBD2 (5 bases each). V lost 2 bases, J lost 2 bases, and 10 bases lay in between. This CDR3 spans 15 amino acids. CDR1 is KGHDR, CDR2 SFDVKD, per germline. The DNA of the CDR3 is TGTGCCACCAGTGATTCGGGGCAGATCACAGATACGCAGTATTTT. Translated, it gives CATSDSGQITDTQYF.

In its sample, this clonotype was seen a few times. This CDR3 is CASSTGTSGSTDTQYF. The CDR3 DNA is TGTGCCAGCAGCACCGGGACTAGCGGGAGCACAGATACGCAGTATTTT. The V gene is TRBV2, the J gene TRBJ2-3; 12 bases are a match to TRBD2. Germline assignment: CDR1 SNHLY and CDR2 FYNNEI. The length of the CDR3 is 16 residues. V dropped 6 bases and J dropped 0; count of bases not matched to a gene: 4.

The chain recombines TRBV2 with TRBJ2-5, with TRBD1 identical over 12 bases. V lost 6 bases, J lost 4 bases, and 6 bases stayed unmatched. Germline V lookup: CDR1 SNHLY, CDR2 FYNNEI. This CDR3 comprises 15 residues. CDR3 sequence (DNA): TGTGCCAGCAGGCTGGGGACAGGGGGCGGAGAGACCCAGTACTTC. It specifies CASRLGTGGGETQYF.

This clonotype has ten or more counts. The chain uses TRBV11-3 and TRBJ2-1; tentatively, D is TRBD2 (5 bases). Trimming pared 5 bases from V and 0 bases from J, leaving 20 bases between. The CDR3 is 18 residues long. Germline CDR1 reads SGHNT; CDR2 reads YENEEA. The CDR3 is CASSLPRGPRSSYNEQFF. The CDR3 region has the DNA TGTGCCAGCAGCCTTCCCCGCGGGCCCCGCAGCTCCTACAATGAGCAGTTCTTC.

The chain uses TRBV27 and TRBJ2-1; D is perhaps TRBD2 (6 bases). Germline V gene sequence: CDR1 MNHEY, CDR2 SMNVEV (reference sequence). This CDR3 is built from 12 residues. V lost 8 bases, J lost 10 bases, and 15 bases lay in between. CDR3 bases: TGTGCCAGCTTAGGCAGGAGCGGGGAGCAGTTCTTC. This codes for CASLGRSGEQFF.

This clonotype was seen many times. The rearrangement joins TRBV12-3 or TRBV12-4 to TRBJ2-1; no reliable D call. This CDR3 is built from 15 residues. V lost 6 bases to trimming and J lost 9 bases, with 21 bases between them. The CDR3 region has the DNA TGTGCCAGCAGCCCTGACTGGCGGCGTATCGGTGAGCAGTTCTTC. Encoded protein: CASSPDWRRIGEQFF.

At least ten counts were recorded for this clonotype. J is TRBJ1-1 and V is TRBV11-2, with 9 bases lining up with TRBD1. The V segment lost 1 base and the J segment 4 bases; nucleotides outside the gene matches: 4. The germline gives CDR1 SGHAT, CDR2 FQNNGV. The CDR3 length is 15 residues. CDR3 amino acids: CASSLGETGGTEAFF. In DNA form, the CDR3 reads TGTGCCAGCAGCTTAGGGGAGACAGGGGGCACTGAAGCTTTCTTT. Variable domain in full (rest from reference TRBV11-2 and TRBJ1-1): EAGVAQSPRYKIIEKRQSVAFWCNPISGHATLYWYQQILGQGPKLLIQFQNNGVVDDSQLPKDRFSAERLKGVDSTLKIQPAKLEDSAVYLCASSLGETGGTEAFFGQGTRLTVV.

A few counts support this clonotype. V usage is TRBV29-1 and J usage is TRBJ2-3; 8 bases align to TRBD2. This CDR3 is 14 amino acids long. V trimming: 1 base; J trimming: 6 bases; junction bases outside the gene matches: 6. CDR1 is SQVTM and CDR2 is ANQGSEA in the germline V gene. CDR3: CSVEGRGAGDTQYF. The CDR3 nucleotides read TGCAGCGTTGAAGGGCGGGGGGCAGGGGATACGCAGTATTTT.

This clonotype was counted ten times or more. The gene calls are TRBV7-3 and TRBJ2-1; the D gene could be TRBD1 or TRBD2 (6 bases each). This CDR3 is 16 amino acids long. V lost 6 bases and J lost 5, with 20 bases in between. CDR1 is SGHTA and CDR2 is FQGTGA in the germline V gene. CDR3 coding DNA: TGTGCCAGCAGTTCTCGGGAGAGGGGGGCGCACAATGAGCAGTTCTTC. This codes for CASSSRERGAHNEQFF.

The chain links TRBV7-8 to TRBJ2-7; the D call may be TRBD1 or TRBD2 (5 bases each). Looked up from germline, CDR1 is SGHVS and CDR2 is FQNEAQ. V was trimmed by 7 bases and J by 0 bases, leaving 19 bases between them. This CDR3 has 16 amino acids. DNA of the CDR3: TGTGCCAGCATCCTCGAAGGGACGGTACTCTCCTACGAGCAGTACTTC. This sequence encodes CASILEGTVLSYEQYF. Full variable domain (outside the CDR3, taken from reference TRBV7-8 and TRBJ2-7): GAGVSQSPRYKVAKRGQDVALRCDPISGHVSLFWYQQALGQGPEFLTYFQNEAQLDKSGLPSDRFFAERPEGSVSTLKIQRTQQEDSAVYLCASILEGTVLSYEQYFGPGTRLTVT.

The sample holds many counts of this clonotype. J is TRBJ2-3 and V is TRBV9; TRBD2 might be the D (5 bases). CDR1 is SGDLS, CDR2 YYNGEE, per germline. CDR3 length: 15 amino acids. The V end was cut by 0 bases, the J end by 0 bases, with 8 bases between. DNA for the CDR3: TGTGCCAGCAGCGTAGTCGGACTCAGCACAGATACGCAGTATTTT. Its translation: CASSVVGLSTDTQYF.

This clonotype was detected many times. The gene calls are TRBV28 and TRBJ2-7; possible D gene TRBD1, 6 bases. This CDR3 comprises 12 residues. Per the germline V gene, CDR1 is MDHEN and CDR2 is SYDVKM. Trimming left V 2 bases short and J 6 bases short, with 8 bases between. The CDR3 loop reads CASSLRGGEQYF. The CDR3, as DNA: TGTGCCAGCAGTTTAAGAGGGGGCGAGCAGTACTTC.

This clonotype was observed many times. CDR3 protein: CASSLGGGPLLADTQYF. Here the CDR3 DNA reads TGTGCCAGCAGCTTAGGAGGGGGCCCGCTTTTGGCAGATACGCAGTATTTT. The chain employs TRBV11-2 and TRBJ2-3; TRBD1 agrees at 7 bases. CDR1 SGHAT and CDR2 FQNNGV come from the germline V gene. The CDR3 runs 17 residues. The junction had 11 bases not matched to a gene; V was cut back by 1 base and J by 4 bases.

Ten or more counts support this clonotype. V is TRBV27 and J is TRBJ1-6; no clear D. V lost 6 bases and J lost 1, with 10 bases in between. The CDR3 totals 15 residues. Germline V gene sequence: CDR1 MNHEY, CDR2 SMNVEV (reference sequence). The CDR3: CASRGVRSYNSPLHF. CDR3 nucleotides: TGTGCCAGCAGGGGAGTTAGGTCCTATAATTCACCCCTCCACTTT.

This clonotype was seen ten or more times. CDR3 sequence reads: CASSPTLFPDTQYF. The CDR3 DNA reads TGTGCCAGCAGTCCAACTTTGTTCCCAGATACGCAGTATTTT. The chain uses TRBV12-3 or TRBV12-4 and TRBJ2-3; D ambiguous. The ends were cut back, 5 bases at V and 4 bases at J, with 13 bases in the middle. CDR3 length equals 14 residues.

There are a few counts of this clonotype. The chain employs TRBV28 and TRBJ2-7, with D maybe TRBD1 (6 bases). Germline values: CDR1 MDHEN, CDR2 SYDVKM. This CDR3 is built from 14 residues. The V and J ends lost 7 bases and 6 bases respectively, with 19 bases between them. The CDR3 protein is CASTLRGTFGEQYF. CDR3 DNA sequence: TGTGCCAGCACCCTGAGGGGGACGTTTGGCGAGCAGTACTTC. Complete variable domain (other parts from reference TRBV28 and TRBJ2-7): DVKVTQSSRYLVKRTGEKVFLECVQDMDHENMFWYRQDPGLGLRLIYFSYDVKMKEKGDIPEGYSVSREKKERFSLILESASTNQTSMYLCASTLRGTFGEQYFGPGTRLTVT.